A single sample gave rise to the 17 T cell receptor beta chains below, sequenced in a study of T cell changes during pregnancy in multiple sclerosis. The table came from immunoSEQ multiplex PCR; TCRdb's copy has only in-frame clones and leaves some out. The sample yields under 50,000 clones, 94% seen once. The input for sequencing was CD8+ T cells from peripheral blood mononuclear cells, taken in the first trimester of pregnancy. The receptor set was obtained from a female donor with multiple sclerosis, enrolled in a pregnancy study.

As concerns this clone: The same CDR3 arises from other DNA sequences in this sample as well. The chain uses TRBV19 and TRBJ2-1, with TRBD2 as a possible D gene (6 bases). V shed 5 bases and J shed 3 bases, with 8 bases lying between them. Germline values: CDR1 LNHDA, CDR2 SQIVND (reference sequence). This CDR3 has 13 residues. This CDR3 reads CASSSGLYNEQFF. CDR3 DNA: TGTGCCAGTAGTTCGGGACTCTACAATGAGCAGTTCTTC.

The V gene is TRBV5-4, the J gene TRBJ1-3, with 8 bases fitting TRBD1. CDR1 SGHNT and CDR2 YYREEE come from the germline V gene (reference sequence). The CDR3 spans 12 residues. Trimming took 3 bases from V and 10 from J; bases not matched to a gene: 3. The DNA of the CDR3 is TGTGCCAGCAGCTCCCGACAGGGGACCATATATTTT. As protein: CASSSRQGTIYF.

The V call is TRBV5-4, the J call TRBJ2-3, with TRBD1 matching over 11 bases. This CDR3 has 17 amino acids. V lost 4 bases to trimming and J lost 0 bases; unmatched junction nucleotides: 7. Germline CDR1 and CDR2: SGHNT and YYREEE (reference sequence). The CDR3 DNA reads as TGTGCCAGCAGCCCCGGACAGGGGGCCTCTAGCACAGATACGCAGTATTTT. Its translation: CASSPGQGASSTDTQYF. Variable domain in full (rest from reference TRBV5-4 and TRBJ2-3): ETGVTQSPTHLIKTRGQQVTLRCSSQSGHNTVSWYQQALGQGPQFIFQYYREEENGRGNFPPRFSGLQFPNYSSELNVNALELDDSALYLCASSPGQGASSTDTQYFGPGTRLTVL.

This clone was picked up one time. This rearrangement joins TRBV4-1 to TRBJ1-3; a possible D gene is TRBD1 (5 bases). Germline values: CDR1 MGHRA, CDR2 YSYEKL. The ends were cut back, 8 bases at V and 4 bases at J, with 12 bases in the middle. The CDR3 sequence is 13 residues long. DNA of the CDR3: TGCGCCAGCGCCAGGGAAGGAGGAAACACCATATATTTT. It encodes CASAREGGNTIYF.

The rearrangement joins TRBV30 to TRBJ2-6; TRBD1 aligns across 8 bases. The CDR3 sequence is 18 residues long. V was clipped by 5 bases and J by 4 bases; unmatched bases: 16. Germline V gives CDR1 GTSNPN, CDR2 SVGIG (reference sequence). CDR3 bases: TGTGCCTGGTTTCACCCGGGACAGGACTTCCTCGGGGCCAACGTCCTGACTTTC. This sequence encodes CAWFHPGQDFLGANVLTF. The full variable domain, with the rest looked up from reference TRBV30 and TRBJ2-6, is SQTIHQWPATLVQPVGSPLSLECTVEGTSNPNLYWYRQAAGRGLQLLFYSVGIGQISSEVPQNLSASRPQDRQFILSSKKLLLSDSGFYLCAWFHPGQDFLGANVLTFGAGSRLTVL.

This clone occurred once. V gene TRBV6-1 combines with J gene TRBJ1-6, with a tentative D call TRBD1 (5 bases). Trimming left V 8 bases short and J 5 bases short, with 16 bases between. The CDR3 covers 15 residues. In germline, CDR1 is MNHNS, CDR2 SASEGT. The CDR3 DNA is TGTGCCAGCGGCCATGGGGGGTCGGATAATTCACCCCTCCACTTT. As protein: CASGHGGSDNSPLHF.

V usage is TRBV29-1 and J usage is TRBJ2-1, with D perhaps matching TRBD1 (5 bases). CDR3 length: 15 amino acids. CDR1 is SQVTM, CDR2 ANQGSEA, per germline. V was trimmed by 3 bases and J by 0 bases, leaving 12 bases between them. The CDR3 DNA sequence: TGCAGCGTTGATGTAAATCAGGGCTCCTACAATGAGCAGTTCTTC. Protein product: CSVDVNQGSYNEQFF.

The chain links TRBV5-3 to TRBJ1-2, with D uncertain. TRBV5-3 is recorded as an ORF, its role being uncertain. V was cut by 0 bases and J by 8 bases, with 17 bases left in between. The CDR3 consists of 15 residues. CDR3 region: CARSLEICPGEGYTF. In DNA form, the CDR3 reads TGTGCCAGAAGCTTGGAGATCTGCCCCGGAGAGGGCTACACCTTC.

This clone was counted a single time. The chain carries TRBV4-3 and TRBJ1-1, with no clear D. V was pared by 1 base and J by 7 bases, with 13 bases between. Germline V gene sequence: CDR1 LGHNA, CDR2 YSLEER. CDR3 size: 14 residues. The chain's CDR3 is CASSQASSGNEAFF. The CDR3 DNA reads as TGCGCCAGCAGCCAAGCCAGTTCCGGGAATGAAGCTTTCTTT.

CDR3 sequence: CASSLRGQMNTEAFF. Written as DNA, the CDR3 is TGCGCCAGCAGCTTGAGAGGACAGATGAACACTGAAGCTTTCTTT. The rearrangement joins TRBV5-1 to TRBJ1-1, with a weak D call TRBD1 (6 bases). The CDR3 covers 15 residues. Looked up from germline, CDR1 is SGHRS and CDR2 is YFSETQ. V was cut by 1 base and J by 0 bases, with 10 bases left in between. The full variable domain, rest sourced from reference TRBV5-1 and TRBJ1-1, is KAGVTQTPRYLIKTRGQQVTLSCSPISGHRSVSWYQQTPGQGLQFLFEYFSETQRNKGNFPGRFSGRQFSNSRSEMNVSTLELGDSALYLCASSLRGQMNTEAFFGQGTRLTVV.

This clone was seen a few times. The chain recombines TRBV27 with TRBJ2-7; TRBD1 agrees at 7 bases. CDR1 is MNHEY and CDR2 is SMNVEV in the germline V gene (reference sequence). The CDR3 is 12 residues long. V lost 6 bases to trimming and J lost 3 bases; unmatched junction nucleotides: 2. CDR3 sequence reads: CASRRQGYEQYF. The DNA of the CDR3 is TGTGCCAGCAGGCGACAGGGCTACGAGCAGTACTTC.

CDR3 nucleotides: TGCAGTGCTAGATTGGGGCTCGAGCAGTACTTC. Translating gives CSARLGLEQYF. The chain is built from TRBV20-1 and TRBJ2-7; D may be TRBD1 (5 bases). V was cut by 2 bases and J by 6 bases, with 8 bases left in between. There are 11 residues in the CDR3. Germline CDR1 reads DFQATT; CDR2 reads SNEGSKA (reference sequence).

The V call is TRBV9, the J call TRBJ2-1; 9 positions agree with TRBD2. Losses at the gene ends were 0 bases for V and 4 bases for J; bases not matched to a gene: 5. The length of the CDR3 is 16 residues. Germline V gene data show CDR1 as SGDLS and CDR2 as YYNGEE. This chain's CDR3 is CASSVVGAGGYNEQFF. The CDR3 region has the DNA TGTGCCAGCAGCGTAGTGGGGGCGGGAGGGTACAATGAGCAGTTCTTC.

The genes are TRBV6-1 and TRBJ2-3; D ambiguous. The germline V gene encodes CDR1 MNHNS and CDR2 SASEGT. V dropped 2 bases and J dropped 0 bases, with 12 bases sitting between them. The CDR3 is 16 residues long. The CDR3 spells CASSESVPWSTDTQYF. The CDR3 DNA is TGTGCCAGCAGTGAATCGGTCCCCTGGAGCACAGATACGCAGTATTTT.

The chain recombines TRBV9 with TRBJ1-2; 8 nucleotides match TRBD1. Germline-derived CDR1 and CDR2 are SGDLS and YYNGEE. The trim removed 3 bases at V and 1 base at J, leaving 2 bases unmatched. CDR3 size: 14 residues. CDR3 loop: CASSGTGSNYGYTF. For the CDR3, the DNA is TGTGCCAGCAGCGGGACAGGGAGTAACTATGGCTACACCTTC.

This chain joins TRBV9 and TRBJ2-7, with a possible D match to TRBD1 (5 bases). CDR3 size: 14 residues. Trimming removed 4 bases from V and 2 bases from J, with 13 bases in between. The V gene's germline CDR1 is SGDLS and CDR2 YYNGEE. The CDR3 nucleotides are TGTGCCAGCAGCACTGGAGACAGTACCTACGAGCAGTACTTC. Translating it yields CASSTGDSTYEQYF. The full variable domain, completed using reference TRBV9 and TRBJ2-7, is DSGVTQTPKHLITATGQRVTLRCSPRSGDLSVYWYQQSLDQGLQFLIQYYNGEERAKGNILERFSAQQFPDLHSELNLSSLELGDSALYFCASSTGDSTYEQYFGPGTRLTVT.

The table lists this clone with a few counts. The J gene is TRBJ2-1, the V gene TRBV19; D uncertain. Trimming took off 7 bases at V and 2 bases at J, with 18 bases between the two ends. The CDR3 runs to 16 residues. The germline CDR1 and CDR2 sequences are LNHDA and SQIVND (reference sequence). The CDR3 sequence: CASTESPGATYNEQFF. CDR3 sequence (DNA): TGTGCCAGTACCGAAAGTCCCGGAGCGACCTACAATGAGCAGTTCTTC.